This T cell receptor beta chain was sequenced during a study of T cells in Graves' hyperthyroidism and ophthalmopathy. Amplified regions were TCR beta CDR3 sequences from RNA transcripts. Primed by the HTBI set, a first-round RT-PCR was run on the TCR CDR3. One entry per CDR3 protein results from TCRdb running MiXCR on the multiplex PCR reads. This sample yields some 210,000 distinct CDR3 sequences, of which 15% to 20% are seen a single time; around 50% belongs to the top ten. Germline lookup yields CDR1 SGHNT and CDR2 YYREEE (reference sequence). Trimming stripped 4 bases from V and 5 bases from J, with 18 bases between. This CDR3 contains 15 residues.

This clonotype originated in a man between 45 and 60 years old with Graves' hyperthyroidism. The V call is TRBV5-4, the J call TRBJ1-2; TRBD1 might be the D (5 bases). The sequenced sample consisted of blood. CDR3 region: CASSPGLVAGYGYTF. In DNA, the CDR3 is TGTGCCAGCAGCCCGGGACTGGTCGCTGGATATGGCTACACCTTC.